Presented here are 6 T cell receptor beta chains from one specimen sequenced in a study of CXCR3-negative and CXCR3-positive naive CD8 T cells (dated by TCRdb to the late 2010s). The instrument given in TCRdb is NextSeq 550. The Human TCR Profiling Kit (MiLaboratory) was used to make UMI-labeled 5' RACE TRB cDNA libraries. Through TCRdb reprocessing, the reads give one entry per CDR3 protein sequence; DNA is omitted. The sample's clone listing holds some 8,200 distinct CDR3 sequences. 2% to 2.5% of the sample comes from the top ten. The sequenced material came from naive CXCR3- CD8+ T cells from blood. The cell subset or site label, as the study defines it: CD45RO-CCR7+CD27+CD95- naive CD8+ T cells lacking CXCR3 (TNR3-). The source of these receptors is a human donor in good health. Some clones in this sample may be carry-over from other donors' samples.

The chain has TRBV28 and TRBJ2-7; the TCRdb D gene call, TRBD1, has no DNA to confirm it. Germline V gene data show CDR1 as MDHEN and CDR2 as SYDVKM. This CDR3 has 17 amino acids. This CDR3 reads CASSSRPGTGGFHEQYF.

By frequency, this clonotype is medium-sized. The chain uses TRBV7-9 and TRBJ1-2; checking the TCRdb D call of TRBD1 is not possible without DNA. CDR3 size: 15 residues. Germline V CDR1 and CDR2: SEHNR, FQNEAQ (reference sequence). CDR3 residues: CASSLDGTAFYGYTF.

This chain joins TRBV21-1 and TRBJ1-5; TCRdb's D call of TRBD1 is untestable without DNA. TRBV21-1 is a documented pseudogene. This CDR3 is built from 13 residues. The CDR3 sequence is CASTYRSNQPQHF.

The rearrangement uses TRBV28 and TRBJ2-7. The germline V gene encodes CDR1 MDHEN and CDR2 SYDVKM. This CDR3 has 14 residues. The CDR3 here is CASNYVSSSYEQYF. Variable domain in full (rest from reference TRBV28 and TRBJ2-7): DVKVTQSSRYLVKRTGEKVFLECVQDMDHENMFWYRQDPGLGLRLIYFSYDVKMKEKGDIPEGYSVSREKKERFSLILESASTNQTSMYLCASNYVSSSYEQYFGPGTRLTVT.

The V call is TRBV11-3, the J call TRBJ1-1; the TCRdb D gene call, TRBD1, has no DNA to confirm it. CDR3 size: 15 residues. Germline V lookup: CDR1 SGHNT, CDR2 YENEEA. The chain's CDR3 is CASSSKTGPVAEAFF. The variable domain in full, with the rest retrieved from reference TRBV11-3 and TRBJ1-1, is EAGVVQSPRYKIIEKKQPVAFWCNPISGHNTLYWYLQNLGQGPELLIRYENEEAVDDSQLPKDRFSAERLKGVDSTLKIQPAELGDSAVYLCASSSKTGPVAEAFFGQGTRLTVV.

The chain's CDR3 is CSVVPSPNTGELFF. This chain uses TRBV29-1 with TRBJ2-2. The CDR3 totals 14 residues. Germline values: CDR1 SQVTM, CDR2 ANQGSEA.